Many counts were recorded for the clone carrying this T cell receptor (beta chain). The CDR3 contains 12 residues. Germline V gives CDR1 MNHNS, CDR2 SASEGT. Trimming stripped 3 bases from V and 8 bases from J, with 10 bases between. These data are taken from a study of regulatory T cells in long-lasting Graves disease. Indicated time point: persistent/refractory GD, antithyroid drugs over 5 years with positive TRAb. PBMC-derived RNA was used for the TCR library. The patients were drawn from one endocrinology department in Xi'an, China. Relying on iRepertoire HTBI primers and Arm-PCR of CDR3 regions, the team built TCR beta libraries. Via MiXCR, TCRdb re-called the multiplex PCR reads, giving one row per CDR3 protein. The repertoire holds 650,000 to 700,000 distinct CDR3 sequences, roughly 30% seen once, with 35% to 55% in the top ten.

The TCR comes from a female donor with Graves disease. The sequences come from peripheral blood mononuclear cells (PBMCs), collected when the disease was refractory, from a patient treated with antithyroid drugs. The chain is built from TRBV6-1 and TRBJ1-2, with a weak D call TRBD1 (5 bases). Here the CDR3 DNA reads TGTGCCAGCAGTGATGCAGGGTTGGGCTACACCTTC. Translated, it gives CASSDAGLGYTF.